This is a list of T cell receptor beta chains from one sample in a study of T cells after yellow fever vaccination. MiXCR, applied by TCRdb to the 5' RACE reads, yields one record per CDR3 protein. The top ten clones hold about 20% of a sample with more than 30,000 distinct CDR3 sequences, about 6.3% of them seen once. Source: PBMCs, either bulk or a sorted T-cell subset (CD4+, CD8+, memory, or dextramer-sorted; not recorded which), taken on the day of the first yellow fever vaccination. These receptors originate from a man aged 18 to 30 who received the YFV17D yellow fever vaccine. Each CDR3 is given without its conserved first and last residue.

v_call cdr3_aa
TRBV27 ASSLKSSNQPQH
TRBV20-1 SARGYRVSTEAF
TRBV6-2/TRBV6-3 ASSNPPAYGYT
TRBV6-1 ASSEATGGQETQY
TRBV5-1 ASRRAGTGGETQY
TRBV5-1 ASSPAGAAYNEQF
TRBV20-1 SAFGGNSGNTIY
TRBV6-1 ASAITGKGHTNEKLF
TRBV19 ASRSGNQPQH
TRBV20-1 SASRPRLAASTDTQY
TRBV20-1 SAMRGEGSPLH
TRBV29-1 SGGQLNTEAF
TRBV2 ASSRTSGANTGELF
TRBV3-1 ASSQDFPGGRTDTQY
TRBV7-3 ASSLGQGNEKLF
TRBV11-2 ASSLEWEGANGYT
TRBV20-1 SARDPGRAVGGYT
TRBV5-1 ASSLRDSQETQY
TRBV7-2 ASSPGGDRVGGYT
TRBV7-8 ASSLPGELF
TRBV29-1 SATDRNTEAF
TRBV5-5 ASSFRGFQETQY
TRBV5-1 ASSLGTGQGAGTQY